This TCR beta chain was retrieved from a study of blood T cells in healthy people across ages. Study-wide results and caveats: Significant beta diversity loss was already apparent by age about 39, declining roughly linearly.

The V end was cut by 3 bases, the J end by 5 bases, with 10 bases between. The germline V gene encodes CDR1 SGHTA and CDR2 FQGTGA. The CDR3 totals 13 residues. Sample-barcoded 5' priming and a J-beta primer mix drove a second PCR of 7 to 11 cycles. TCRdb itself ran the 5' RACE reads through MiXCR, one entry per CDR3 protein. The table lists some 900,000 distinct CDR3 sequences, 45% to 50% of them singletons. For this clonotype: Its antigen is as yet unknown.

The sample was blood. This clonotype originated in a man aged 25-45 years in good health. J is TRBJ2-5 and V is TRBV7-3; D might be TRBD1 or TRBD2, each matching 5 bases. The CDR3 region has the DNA TGTGCCAGCAGCTTGGGGGTCTACGAGACCCAGTACTTC. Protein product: CASSLGVYETQYF.